This TCR beta chain was found in a study of blood T cell repertoires in COVID-19. The wider study: Whether acute or convalescent, the COVID-19 samples came from the United States, Italy and Spain. Nucleic acid was either cDNA or gDNA, and it came from T cells, B-cell-depleted T cells, or PBMCs.

This CDR3 is built from 15 residues. Trimming took off 4 bases at V and 1 base at J, with 11 bases between the two ends. From germline, CDR1 is KGHSH and CDR2 LQKENI. In the authors' methods: Estimates of nucleated cell counts were drawn from the amplification of reference gene primers. Assay: immunoSEQ multiplex PCR; the TCRdb copy retains only in-frame clones and omits some. For V, J and clone size, that table is used; D and trimming come from the DNA. The table shows roughly 86,000 clones, with roughly 89% occurring only once. This TCR was recovered from a woman aged 45 to 65 in a cohort sampled during active COVID-19. Specimen: peripheral blood. The V and J genes are TRBV18 and TRBJ1-3; a possible D gene is TRBD1 (5 bases). Here the CDR3 reads CASSRQQVSGNTIYF. The CDR3 coding sequence is TGTGCCAGCTCACGACAACAGGTATCTGGAAACACCATATATTTT.